Each of the 9 T cell receptor beta chains below was sequenced from the same sample in a study of CD8+CD57+ T cells in acquired aplastic anemia. TCR beta VDJ combinations and CDR3 sequences were profiled from genomic DNA. Each CDR3 protein gets one entry after TCRdb re-called the reads with MiXCR. The profile shows approximately 81,000 distinct CDR3 sequences, under 50% of them singletons. The sequencing sample was made of sorted CD4+, CD8+, or CD8+CD57+ T cells (not recorded which) from PBMCs. Receptor source: a human donor in good health, serving as a control.

The sample holds many counts of this clonotype. The genes are TRBV4-1 and TRBJ2-7; D could derive from TRBD1 or TRBD2 (5 bases each). CDR3 size: 13 residues. Per germline, CDR1 MGHRA and CDR2 YSYEKL. The V and J ends lost 4 bases and 5 bases respectively, with 12 bases between them. CDR3 DNA sequence: TGCGCCAGCAGCCCCTTCCAGGGAGACGAGCAGTACTTC. Amino acids: CASSPFQGDEQYF.

This clonotype was seen repeatedly, ten times or more. This sequence joins TRBV7-9 and TRBJ2-3; 7 bases map to TRBD2. The junction had 7 bases not matched to a gene; V was cut back by 1 base and J by 6 bases. The CDR3 spans 15 residues. Germline CDR1 and CDR2: SEHNR and FQNEAQ (reference sequence). The CDR3 nucleotides are TGTGCCAGCAGCTTAGTGAGCCAGACTAGCGATACGCAGTATTTT. Its translation: CASSLVSQTSDTQYF. The whole variable domain, filled in from reference TRBV7-9 and TRBJ2-3, reads DTGVSQNPRHKITKRGQNVTFRCDPISEHNRLYWYRQTLGQGPEFLTYFQNEAQLEKSRLLSDRFSAERPKGSFSTLEIQRTEQGDSAMYLCASSLVSQTSDTQYFGPGTRLTVL.

A note on this clonotype: The junction departs from the called germline gene at one end, perhaps through a read error. The rearrangement links TRBV30 to TRBJ1-2; no clear D gene. CDR1 is GTSNPN and CDR2 is SVGIG in the germline V gene (reference sequence). CDR3 length: 14 residues. The CDR3 loop reads CAWTIEIGEHGHTF. The CDR3 DNA follows: TGTGCCTGGACAATCGAGATTGGAGAACATGGCCACACCTTC.

CDR3 nucleotides: TGTGCCAGCAGCGCACCCAGCCCATCGAACACCGGGGAGCTGTTTTTT. The encoded protein is CASSAPSPSNTGELFF. This chain joins TRBV7-2 and TRBJ2-2; D gene unclear. Germline CDR1 is SGHTA and CDR2 is FQGNSA. V was pared by 5 bases and J by 0 bases, with 13 bases between. The CDR3 loop spans 16 amino acids.

Ten or more counts support this clonotype. The rearrangement joins TRBV20-1 to TRBJ1-1; 10 nucleotides align to TRBD1. J was trimmed by 11 bases and V by 1 base; bases with no gene match: 7. The CDR3 consists of 13 residues. CDR1 and CDR2 from the germline V gene are DFQATT and SNEGSKA (reference sequence). The CDR3 DNA is TGCAGTGCTAGAGGGACAGGGGGTACACACGCTTTCTTT. Amino acid sequence: CSARGTGGTHAFF.

Many counts were recorded for this clonotype. The chain combines TRBV2 with TRBJ2-1, with 11 bases that match TRBD2. Germline values: CDR1 SNHLY, CDR2 FYNNEI. The CDR3 is 15 amino acids. The junction had 10 bases not matched to a gene; V was cut back by 8 bases and J by 7 bases. The CDR3 loop is CASAETSGSKNEQFF. The CDR3 DNA follows: TGTGCCAGCGCTGAAACTAGCGGGAGTAAGAATGAGCAGTTCTTC.

The rearrangement uses TRBV7-2 and TRBJ1-6; D gene unclear. Trimming took 3 bases from V and 5 from J, leaving 5 bases between them. CDR3 length: 13 residues. Germline assignment: CDR1 SGHTA and CDR2 FQGNSA. The CDR3 spells CASSFPNNSPLHF. The CDR3 DNA follows: TGTGCCAGCAGCTTCCCGAATAATTCACCCCTCCACTTT.

A remark on this clonotype: A much larger clone lies one base from this, so it may be a read error. No conserved phenylalanine or tryptophan ends this CDR3, so it is likely a read error. The V gene is TRBV20-1, the J gene TRBJ2-7; no firm D call. V lost 6 bases, J lost 4 bases, and 19 bases lay in between. This CDR3 spans 14 amino acids. Germline V gene data show CDR1 as DFQATT and CDR2 as SNEGSKA (reference sequence). CDR3 loop: CSAGPEFDPYEQYY. CDR3 coding DNA: TGCAGTGCCGGGCCCGAATTCGATCCATACGAGCAGTACTAC.

Comment on this clonotype: An end of the junction differs from the germline gene, which may be a read error. The J gene is TRBJ2-1, the V gene TRBV2, with TRBD2 matching over 8 bases. The CDR3 length is 14 residues. Germline V lookup: CDR1 SNHLY, CDR2 FYNNEI. The CDR3 loop reads CASRASGFYDEQFF. The CDR3 region has the DNA TGTGCCAGCAGGGCTAGCGGGTTCTACGATGAGCAGTTCTTC.